The subject of this entry is one T cell receptor beta chain. Its specificity is not known. Within Nashville, Tennessee resided all donors, each a Caucasian adult. The CDR3 is 15 residues long. J gave up 6 bases and V 4 bases, and 8 bases lay outside the gene matches. The germline CDR1 and CDR2 sequences are SGHRS and YFSETQ. TCRdb's table, derived via immunoSEQ multiplex PCR, lists solely in-frame clones and lacks some. The sample carries more than 2 million clones, roughly 95% recorded once. These data originate in a study of shared clonotypes between healthy human individuals. Whole-study context: In total, the donors were a couple of women and a few men aged 18 to 49.

Findings and caveats of the study: Relative to memory subsets, naive subsets generally showed larger estimated richness.

J is TRBJ1-3 and V is TRBV5-1, with 9 bases identical to TRBD1. The sequenced sample consisted of naive CD4+ T cells sorted from blood. Sample subset: CD45RA+ positively selected. The clonotype comes from a man in his late teens or twenties in good health. The CDR3 protein is CASSRGTGKENTIYF. The CDR3, as DNA: TGCGCCAGCAGCCGGGGGACAGGGAAAGAAAACACCATATATTTT.